A selection of T cell receptor beta chains follows, all from one sample in a study of blood T cell repertoires in COVID-19. Sequenced by immunoSEQ multiplex PCR; TCRdb stores in-frame clones only, minus some. Among around 400,000 clones listed, about 87% were seen once. Sequenced: peripheral blood. These receptors originate from a woman in her 30s with COVID-19, enrolled during active disease. CDR3s include the opening cysteine and the closing phenylalanine or tryptophan. Each record gives: D gene, clone size, J gene, V gene, CDR3 DNA, CDR3 protein. D genes are given only for firm matches. Clone sizes are given selectively: once, few, many, or a class where the clone is expanded.

>.|.|TRBJ1-4|TRBV6-1
TGTGCCAGCAGTGAATTTACCGCGCTAGCTAATGAAAAACTGTTTTTT
CASSEFTALANEKLFF
>.|.|TRBJ2-3|TRBV5-1
TGCGCCAGCAGCAAGCAGGGCCCTCAGTCTAGCACAGATACGCAGTATTTT
CASSKQGPQSSTDTQYF
>TRBD1|.|TRBJ1-2|TRBV10-3
TGTGCCATCAGTGAGAGCCAGACAGGGGTCAGCTATGGCTACACCTTC
CAISESQTGVSYGYTF
>TRBD2|.|TRBJ2-2|TRBV5-1
TGCGCCAGCAGCTTGCTAGCGGGAGCCGGGGAGCTGTTTTTT
CASSLLAGAGELFF
>.|.|TRBJ2-2|TRBV4-2
TGTGCCAGCAGCCAAAGAGTAGATCATAGCGGGGAGCTGTTTTTT
CASSQRVDHSGELFF
>.|once|TRBJ1-3|TRBV2
TGTGCCAGCAGTGATTACAGAAGCTCTGGAAACACCATATATTTT
CASSDYRSSGNTIYF
>.|.|TRBJ2-2|TRBV10-3
TGTGCCATCAGTCGGGACTACACCGGGGAGCTGTTTTTT
CAISRDYTGELFF
>TRBD2|few|TRBJ2-3|TRBV18
TGTGCCAGCTCACCGGGGGGCTCGTTCCTAGCGGGAGGCCCCGAAAGCACAGATACGCAGTATTTT
CASSPGGSFLAGGPESTDTQYF
>TRBD1|.|TRBJ1-5|TRBV29-1
TGCAGCGTTCGACAGGGGGCAGGGCAGCCCCAGCATTTT
CSVRQGAGQPQHF
>.|once|TRBJ2-7|TRBV5-1
TGCGCCAGCAGCGCCCGGACGGGGAGCTCCTACGAGCAGTACTTC
CASSARTGSSYEQYF
>.|.|TRBJ2-7|TRBV9
TGTGCCAGCAGCGTAGATGAAGAGAAGCAGTACTTC
CASSVDEEKQYF
>.|.|TRBJ2-1|TRBV6-2/TRBV6-3
TGTGCCAGCAGTAATCATGATGAGCAGTTCTTC
CASSNHDEQFF
>.|.|TRBJ1-5|TRBV5-6
TGTGCCAGCAGCTTGGTAGGCAATCAGCCCCAGCATTTT
CASSLVGNQPQHF
>.|.|TRBJ1-4|TRBV7-9
TGTGCCAGCAGCTTAGTTGGCCTTAATGAAAAACTGTTTTTT
CASSLVGLNEKLFF
>.|.|TRBJ2-3|TRBV11-2
TGTGCCAGCTCCGAAGGCAGGGGAGATACGCAGTATTTT
CASSEGRGDTQYF
>.|once|TRBJ1-1|TRBV6-5
TGTGCCAGCAGTCGCGGGACGTTAAACACTGAAGCTTTCTTT
CASSRGTLNTEAFF
>.|.|TRBJ1-4|TRBV10-1
TGCGCCAGCAGTGAGTCCGCGGGGAAAAATGAAAAACTGTTTTTT
CASSESAGKNEKLFF
>TRBD1|.|TRBJ1-6|TRBV30
TGTGCCTGGAGTGTACTTCGGACAGGGGGCGGAACCCTCCACTTT
CAWSVLRTGGGTLHF
>TRBD1|.|TRBJ2-6|TRBV5-8
TGTGCCAGCAGCCTGGGACAGACCTCTGGGGCCAACGTCCTGACTTTC
CASSLGQTSGANVLTF
>TRBD2|.|TRBJ2-7|TRBV6-2/TRBV6-3
TGTGCCAGCAGTGGTAAGCGGGAGGGATACGAGCAGTACTTC
CASSGKREGYEQYF
>.|once|TRBJ2-5|TRBV10-1
TGCGCCAGCAGTGCGGCAGGCTGGGAGACCCAGTACTTC
CASSAAGWETQYF
>TRBD2|.|TRBJ2-1|TRBV14
TGTGCCAGCAGCCATCTGACTAGCGGGAGATACAATGAGCAGTTCTTC
CASSHLTSGRYNEQFF
>.|.|TRBJ1-6|TRBV5-1
TGCGCCAGCAGCTTTGCCGGGACATATTCACCCCTCCACTTT
CASSFAGTYSPLHF
>.|.|TRBJ1-1|TRBV5-1
TGCGCCAGCAGCTTGGGGGCCAGTCTGAACACTGAAGCTTTCTTT
CASSLGASLNTEAFF
>.|.|TRBJ2-2|TRBV3-1/TRBV3-2
TGTGCCAGCAGCCAAGGGACAACCACCGGGGAGCTGTTTTTT
CASSQGTTTGELFF
>TRBD2|.|TRBJ2-3|TRBV9
TGTGCCAGCAGCGCCGGGACTAGCGGGAGTGATACGCAGTATTTT
CASSAGTSGSDTQYF
>.|.|TRBJ2-7|TRBV5-6
TGTGCCAGCAGCCCGACTTCTAGGTTCGAGCAGTACTTC
CASSPTSRFEQYF
>.|.|TRBJ2-4|TRBV9
TGTGCCAGCAGCGTAGACCCTTCTATGAACATTCAGTACTTC
CASSVDPSMNIQYF
>.|.|TRBJ2-7|TRBV6-2/TRBV6-3
TGTGCCAGCAGTTACGACCAGGGGAAGTACGAGCAGTACTTC
CASSYDQGKYEQYF
>.|.|TRBJ2-1|TRBV27
TGTGCCAGCAGTAAAACCCCTCGGTCCATCTACAATGAGCAGTTCTTC
CASSKTPRSIYNEQFF
>TRBD2|.|TRBJ2-5|TRBV10-3
TGTGCCATCAGTGTGGGTTCTAGCGGGGCCCAAGAGACCCAGTACTTC
CAISVGSSGAQETQYF
>TRBD1|.|TRBJ2-5|TRBV24-1
TGTGCCACCCGGGGTGCAGGGGGCGCGGAGACCCAGTACTTC
CATRGAGGAETQYF
>TRBD2|.|TRBJ2-7|TRBV4-3
TGCGCCAGCAGCCAAGCGCCATTGGGGAGAGCGGGAGGGCTCTACGAGCAGTACTTC
CASSQAPLGRAGGLYEQYF
>TRBD2|.|TRBJ2-1|TRBV10-1
TGCGCCAGCTCCCTAGGGACTATGAGCTCCTACAATGAGCAGTTCTTC
CASSLGTMSSYNEQFF
>.|.|TRBJ2-7|TRBV14
TGTGCCAGCAGCCAAGGCAGTGGCTCGAACGAGCAGTACTTC
CASSQGSGSNEQYF
>.|.|TRBJ1-3|TRBV28
TGTGCCACCGCGGTCTCTGGAAACACCATATATTTT
CATAVSGNTIYF
>.|.|TRBJ1-4|TRBV4-3
TGCGCCAGCAGCCAAGATGGAGCAACTAATGAAAAACTGTTTTTT
CASSQDGATNEKLFF
>.|.|TRBJ2-3|TRBV1
TGCACCAGCAGCAGGGAGACAGATACGCAGTATTTT
CTSSRETDTQYF
>.|few|TRBJ2-7|TRBV4-2
TGTGCCAGCAGCCAAGAGGGCGCTGGCTCCTACGAGCAGTACTTC
CASSQEGAGSYEQYF
>TRBD1|.|TRBJ2-7|TRBV4-1
TGCGCCAGCAGCCCGGGACAGGCTTACGAGCAGTACTTC
CASSPGQAYEQYF
>TRBD1|.|TRBJ2-3|TRBV10-3
TGTGCCAGCAACCGGGACAGGGGAGCAGATACGCAGTATTTT
CASNRDRGADTQYF
>.|.|TRBJ2-1|TRBV28
TGTGCCAGCAGTTTAGGCCGCTACAATGAGCAGTTCTTC
CASSLGRYNEQFF
>.|.|TRBJ2-7|TRBV19
TGTGCCAGTAGTATCTCGGGTAGCGGCTACGAGCAGTACTTC
CASSISGSGYEQYF
>.|.|TRBJ2-3|TRBV14
TGTGCCAGCAGCCAATCCCGACAGATCACAGATACGCAGTATTTT
CASSQSRQITDTQYF